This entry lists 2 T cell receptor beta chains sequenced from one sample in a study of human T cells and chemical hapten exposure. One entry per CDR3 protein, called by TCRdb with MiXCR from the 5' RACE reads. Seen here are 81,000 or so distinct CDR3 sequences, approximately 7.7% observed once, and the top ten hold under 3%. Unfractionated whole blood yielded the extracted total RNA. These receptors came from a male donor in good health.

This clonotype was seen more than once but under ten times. Here the CDR3 DNA reads TGTGCCACCAGCAGAGAACAGGTTCAAGAGACCCAGTACTTC. Encoded protein: CATSREQVQETQYF. The chain employs TRBV15 and TRBJ2-5; tentatively, D is TRBD1 (5 bases). This CDR3 is 14 amino acids long. CDR1 and CDR2 from the germline V gene are LNHNV and YYDKDF (reference sequence). The V gene lost 0 bases and the J gene lost 2 bases, with 7 bases spanning the gap.

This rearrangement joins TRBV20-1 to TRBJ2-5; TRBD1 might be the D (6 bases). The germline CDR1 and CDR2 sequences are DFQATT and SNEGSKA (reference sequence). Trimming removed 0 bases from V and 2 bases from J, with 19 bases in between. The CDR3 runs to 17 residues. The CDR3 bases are TGCAGTGCTAGAGAGGTGGGGGCCGGGTGGACTCAAGAGACCCAGTACTTC. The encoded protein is CSAREVGAGWTQETQYF.